This TCR beta chain was sequenced in a study of CD8+CD57+ T cells in acquired aplastic anemia. Using genomic DNA as the template, TCR beta VDJ and CDR3 profiling was carried out. TCRdb redid the calling of the reads with MiXCR, one entry per CDR3 protein. The sample shows over 100,000 distinct CDR3 sequences, around two fifths of them seen only once. Germline V gives CDR1 SNHLY, CDR2 FYNNEI. Trimming removed 7 bases from V and 2 bases from J; junction bases left unmatched: 4. The CDR3 has 15 amino acids. Sequences were obtained from sorted CD4+, CD8+, or CD8+CD57+ T cells (not recorded which) from PBMCs. This chain links TRBV2 with TRBJ2-2; TRBD1 matches at 10 bases. The sequence was collected from a human donor in good health, serving as a control. The CDR3 region is CASTRDRGNTGELFF. CDR3 bases: TGTGCCAGCACCCGGGACAGGGGTAACACCGGGGAGCTGTTTTTT.